This TCR beta chain was retrieved from a study of blood T cell repertoires in COVID-19 (dated by TCRdb to 2018 to 2021). Background for the entire study: Samples from collaborators originated in the United States, Italy and Spain and spanned both the acute and convalescent phases of COVID-19. The material from the prospective study consisted of cDNA or gDNA derived from T cells, B-cell-depleted T cells, or PBMCs. The dataset comprised deeply sampled blood TCRbeta repertoires from subjects exposed to, actively infected with, or recovered from COVID-19. The repertoires were released in a freely available public database intended as a resource for research on the immune response to SARS-CoV-2. The samples were drawn from two sources: the first 160 participants of the ongoing ImmuneRACE study, and over 1,000 subjects contributed by 6 global collaborators. Nearly every sample came with metadata listing a de-identified subject ID, COVID-19 status, age in years and sex. Where HLA class I and class II types were available, the types were taken from metadata supplied by the sample provider, not from assay-based typing. Paper-wide results and their limitations: The amount of clinical and demographic metadata varied by source and participant and was provided uncurated.

In the case of this clone: What this receptor recognizes is not known. Per-base qualities were not stored, and no clone one base away is much larger.

TCRbeta CDR3 regions were amplified from genomic DNA using the immunoSEQ Assay, a bias-controlled multiplex PCR. The authors' analysis ran thus. Nucleated cell counts per sample were estimated from amplification of reference gene primers within the assay. To quantify the absolute abundance of each unique TCRbeta CDR3 rearrangement, sequence reads were collapsed and filtered. Productive Simpson clonality was computed per sample as the square root of Simpson's diversity index over productive rearrangements. The table comes from immuneACCESS by way of TCRdb, which keeps in-frame sequences with V and J called. Part of the clones is missing from these tables; in studies checked, under half for an unresolved V gene and the rest for unknown reasons. That table is the source of V, J and clone size, and D and trimming were worked out from the DNA. In all, the sample holds about 120,000 clones, and more than 75% of those were seen once. The top ten hold more than 2% of the sample.

The CDR3 has 13 amino acids, counting the end cysteine and phenylalanine. Here the CDR3 DNA is all that survives: 39 bases in frame from base 1. V is pared back by 7 bases and J by 7 bases, with 13 bases lying between the germline termini. CDR1 and CDR2, looked up from the germline V gene, are SNHLY and FYNNEI. Whole blood was collected in K2EDTA tubes by collaborating institutions according to the institutions' own protocols. For TCRbeta analysis, collaborators shipped samples in one of three forms: frozen whole blood, isolated PBMCs, or DNA extracted from either of those sample types. Specimen: peripheral blood. The source of this sequence is a woman aged 45-59 years with acute or convalescent COVID-19. The rearrangement combines TRBV2 with TRBJ1-4; a tentative D call is TRBD1 (5 bases match). The CDR3 amino acid sequence is: CASTPFGGEKLFF. The DNA is as follows: TGTGCCAGCACCCCTTTCGGGGGTGAAAAACTGTTTTTT.